This is a list of T cell receptor beta chains from one sample in a study of regulatory T cells in long-lasting Graves disease. TCRdb passed the multiplex PCR reads through MiXCR, listing each CDR3 protein once. The sample carries 550,000 to 600,000 distinct CDR3 sequences, more than 15% recorded once. The same sample was also used in a study of T cells in Graves' hyperthyroidism and ophthalmopathy.

Sequenced material: peripheral blood mononuclear cells (PBMCs), taken at new diagnosis, from a patient treated with antithyroid drugs. These receptors were taken from a man between 18 and 29 years old with Graves disease. The CDR3 runs from the conserved cysteine through the conserved F or W. The order of the fields is CDR3 DNA, CDR3 protein, V gene, J gene, D gene, clone size. D genes are given only for firm matches. Size is omitted from some rows. Given values are once, few, many or a class for expanded clones.

cdr3_nt: TGCGCCAGCAGATACTGGGGGACTAGCGGTTACAATGAGCAGTTCTTC; cdr3_aa: CASRYWGTSGYNEQFF; v_call: TRBV5-1; j_call: TRBJ2-1; d_call: TRBD2; clone_size: -
cdr3_nt: TGCAGCGTACCGGGACTCCGCACAGATACGCAGTATTTT; cdr3_aa: CSVPGLRTDTQYF; v_call: TRBV29-1; j_call: TRBJ2-3; d_call: -; clone_size: many
cdr3_nt: TGTGCCAGCAGCCCCCGGACTAGCGGGAGTGGGGAGGCCCAGTACTTC; cdr3_aa: CASSPRTSGSGEAQYF; v_call: TRBV11-2; j_call: TRBJ2-5; d_call: TRBD2; clone_size: few
cdr3_nt: TGTGCCAGCAGTAACACAGGGGGTCTTACCTACGAGCAGTACTTC; cdr3_aa: CASSNTGGLTYEQYF; v_call: TRBV7-2; j_call: TRBJ2-7; d_call: TRBD1; clone_size: once
cdr3_nt: TGTGCCAGCAGCCAGGGGGACTTCACAGATACGCAGTATTTT; cdr3_aa: CASSQGDFTDTQYF; v_call: TRBV4-2; j_call: TRBJ2-3; d_call: -; clone_size: -
cdr3_nt: TGCGCCAGCAGCCCCCGGACTAGTGACGAGCAGTACTTC; cdr3_aa: CASSPRTSDEQYF; v_call: TRBV4-1; j_call: TRBJ2-7; d_call: TRBD2; clone_size: -
cdr3_nt: TGTGCCAGCAGCTTAACCAGGGGGCCTGGGGCCAACGTCCTGACTTTC; cdr3_aa: CASSLTRGPGANVLTF; v_call: TRBV7-3; j_call: TRBJ2-6; d_call: TRBD1; clone_size: few
cdr3_nt: TGTGCCAGCAGTGAACCTAAAGGGACTAGCGGCAGTTTGGCCAAAAACATTCAGTACTTC; cdr3_aa: CASSEPKGTSGSLAKNIQYF; v_call: TRBV2; j_call: TRBJ2-4; d_call: TRBD2; clone_size: -
cdr3_nt: TGTGCCTGGAGTGTAGGGCCTATGCTGCCCCAGCATTTT; cdr3_aa: CAWSVGPMLPQHF; v_call: TRBV30; j_call: TRBJ1-5; d_call: -; clone_size: many
cdr3_nt: TGCAGTGCTAGAGGTCCCCTGGGGGCGACCGGGGAGCTGTTTTTT; cdr3_aa: CSARGPLGATGELFF; v_call: TRBV20-1; j_call: TRBJ2-2; d_call: -; clone_size: once
cdr3_nt: TGTGCCAGCAGCTTTTATGATCTAGCGAGGGGAGAGCAGTACTTC; cdr3_aa: CASSFYDLARGEQYF; v_call: TRBV7-8; j_call: TRBJ2-7; d_call: -; clone_size: many
cdr3_nt: TGTGCCAGCAGTAAGGGAAGGACGACTGAAGCTTTCTTT; cdr3_aa: CASSKGRTTEAFF; v_call: TRBV6-1; j_call: TRBJ1-1; d_call: -; clone_size: many
cdr3_nt: TGTGCCAGCAGCTCCGAGGGACTAGCGGGTTACTTACAGGTCACAGATACGCAGTATTTT; cdr3_aa: CASSSEGLAGYLQVTDTQYF; v_call: TRBV13; j_call: TRBJ2-3; d_call: TRBD2; clone_size: -
cdr3_nt: TGTGCCAGCAGTGCGACAGGGGGCACCGGGGAGCTGTTTTTT; cdr3_aa: CASSATGGTGELFF; v_call: TRBV6-2/TRBV6-3; j_call: TRBJ2-2; d_call: TRBD1; clone_size: -
cdr3_nt: TGTGCCAGCAGCCCTGTAGGACAGGGACTAGCCAAAAACATTCAGTACTTC; cdr3_aa: CASSPVGQGLAKNIQYF; v_call: TRBV12-3/TRBV12-4; j_call: TRBJ2-4; d_call: TRBD1; clone_size: few
cdr3_nt: TGTGCCAGCAGCTTACCTTTAGCCTACGAGCAGTGCTTC; cdr3_aa: CASSLPLAYEQCF; v_call: TRBV7-9; j_call: TRBJ2-7; d_call: -; clone_size: -
cdr3_nt: TGCGCCAGCCGAAGAGGAGCGACAGATACGCAGTATTTT; cdr3_aa: CASRRGATDTQYF; v_call: TRBV4-1; j_call: TRBJ2-3; d_call: -; clone_size: -
cdr3_nt: TGTGCCAGCAGCCAAACTCTGGGCGCCCACTACAATGAGCAGTTCTTC; cdr3_aa: CASSQTLGAHYNEQFF; v_call: TRBV7-9; j_call: TRBJ2-1; d_call: -; clone_size: many
cdr3_nt: TGTGCCATCAGTGATGGGCTAGCGGGAGTGGATGAGCAGTTCTTC; cdr3_aa: CAISDGLAGVDEQFF; v_call: TRBV10-3; j_call: TRBJ2-1; d_call: TRBD2; clone_size: many
cdr3_nt: TGTGCCAGCAGCTCGACTAGTCGCACAGATACGCAGTATTTT; cdr3_aa: CASSSTSRTDTQYF; v_call: TRBV11-1; j_call: TRBJ2-3; d_call: -; clone_size: many
cdr3_nt: TGTGCCAGCATCGATTGGAGATCAGGGACTAGCGCCCCGCAACATTCCTACGAGCAGTACTTC; cdr3_aa: CASIDWRSGTSAPQHSYEQYF; v_call: TRBV7-2; j_call: TRBJ2-7; d_call: TRBD2; clone_size: -
cdr3_nt: TGCGCCAGCAGCTTGACGGTCGTTCGGGCCCTGAACACTGAAGCTTTCTTT; cdr3_aa: CASSLTVVRALNTEAFF; v_call: TRBV5-1; j_call: TRBJ1-1; d_call: -; clone_size: -
cdr3_nt: TGTGCCAGCAGCTTGGCGCGTGGGGGCGCATCCGACATTCAGTACTTC; cdr3_aa: CASSLARGGASDIQYF; v_call: TRBV7-8; j_call: TRBJ2-4; d_call: -; clone_size: few
cdr3_nt: TGTGCCAGTACCAACAGGGACACCTACGAGCAGTACTTC; cdr3_aa: CASTNRDTYEQYF; v_call: TRBV19; j_call: TRBJ2-7; d_call: -; clone_size: -